This entry describes one T cell receptor (beta chain). This specimen comes from a study of blood T cell repertoires in COVID-19. The table came from immunoSEQ multiplex PCR; TCRdb's copy has only in-frame clones and leaves some out. Of 200,000 to 250,000 clones listed, around 84% are singletons. Germline V gene sequence: CDR1 SGHRS, CDR2 YFSETQ. V dropped 0 bases and J dropped 9 bases, with 7 bases sitting between them. The CDR3 loop spans 12 amino acids. What was sequenced was peripheral blood. This sequence joins TRBV5-1 and TRBJ2-1; D perhaps matches TRBD2 (6 bases). The receptor was derived from a woman at least 80 years old with active or convalescent COVID-19. The CDR3 loop reads CASSLEGGEQFF. In nucleotides, the CDR3 is TGCGCCAGCAGCTTGGAGGGAGGTGAGCAGTTCTTC. The entire variable domain, with the rest obtained from reference TRBV5-1 and TRBJ2-1, is as follows: KAGVTQTPRYLIKTRGQQVTLSCSPISGHRSVSWYQQTPGQGLQFLFEYFSETQRNKGNFPGRFSGRQFSNSRSEMNVSTLELGDSALYLCASSLEGGEQFFGPGTRLTVL.